The 18 T cell receptor beta chains given below trace back to one sample, sequenced in a study of cytomegalovirus exposure and HLA in healthy donors. This PCR relied on a set of 60 Vbeta primers and 13 Jbeta primers. Clones were read by immunoSEQ multiplex PCR, and TCRdb kept only the in-frame ones, dropping some. This repertoire shows approximately 90,000 clones, 75% to 80% found once; its top ten account for roughly 3.7%. Input material: PBMCs. The receptors come from a young man in good health and CMV-seronegative.

This chain joins TRBV7-9 and TRBJ1-1, with TRBD1 as a possible D gene (5 bases). Per germline, CDR1 SEHNR and CDR2 FQNEAQ (reference sequence). V was cut by 4 bases and J by 11 bases, with 26 bases left in between. The CDR3 contains 16 residues. The CDR3 nucleotides are TGTGCCAGCAGCTCTTATGAGTCCAGGGCCGGGTTAAGGGCTTTCTTT. This codes for CASSSYESRAGLRAFF. Full variable domain (rest looked up from reference TRBV7-9 and TRBJ1-1): DTGVSQNPRHKITKRGQNVTFRCDPISEHNRLYWYRQTLGQGPEFLTYFQNEAQLEKSRLLSDRFSAERPKGSFSTLEIQRTEQGDSAMYLCASSSYESRAGLRAFFGQGTRLTVV.

The rearrangement uses TRBV28 and TRBJ2-7; no reliable D call. Germline CDR1 and CDR2: MDHEN and SYDVKM. V was cut by 5 bases and J by 6 bases, with 17 bases left in between. The CDR3 totals 14 residues. The CDR3 region is CASSPVLKSREQYF. As DNA, the CDR3 is TGTGCCAGCAGTCCCGTTTTAAAGTCGCGCGAGCAGTACTTC.

The chain has TRBV7-2 and TRBJ2-5, with a possible D match to TRBD2 (5 bases). The V end was cut by 1 base, the J end by 5 bases, with 11 bases between. The CDR3 covers 14 residues. Germline CDR1 is SGHTA and CDR2 is FQGNSA. The CDR3 reads CASSLGGGRETQYF. The CDR3, as DNA: TGTGCCAGCAGCTTAGGCGGAGGACGGGAGACCCAGTACTTC.

CDR3 nucleotides: TGTGCCAGCAGAAGGGACAGGAGCACAGATACGCAGTATTTT. Encoded protein: CASRRDRSTDTQYF. This chain joins TRBV5-4 and TRBJ2-3, with 8 bases that match TRBD1. The germline gives CDR1 SGHNT, CDR2 YYREEE (reference sequence). V dropped 5 bases and J dropped 0; count of bases not matched to a gene: 2. This CDR3 region has 14 residues.

The chain employs TRBV10-2 and TRBJ2-3; 7 bases are a match to TRBD1. CDR1 WSHSY and CDR2 SAAADI come from the germline V gene. V was pared by 6 bases and J by 3 bases, with 9 bases of the junction left unmatched. This CDR3 is built from 15 residues. CDR3 residues: CASRRGLGDTDTQYF. CDR3 sequence (DNA): TGCGCCAGCAGGAGGGGGCTTGGAGATACAGATACGCAGTATTTT.

This clone has a handful of counts. One end of the junction fails to match germline, which may point to a read error. The chain couples TRBV6-5 to TRBJ2-3; 9 bases agree with TRBD1. This CDR3 comprises 15 residues. The germline V gene has CDR1 MNHEY and CDR2 SVGAGI. CDR3 loop: CASSYSDRGVDTQYF. CDR3 DNA: TGTGCCAGCAGCTACTCGGACAGGGGTGTAGATACGCAGTATTTT.

A word on this clone: At one end, the junction sequence differs from germline, possibly due to a read error. V is TRBV2 and J is TRBJ2-7, with 8 bases that match TRBD2. Germline CDR1 SNHLY, CDR2 FYNNEI. This CDR3 comprises 14 residues. CDR3 residues: CACSEREYEGEQYF. The CDR3 DNA follows: TGTGCCTGCAGCGAGCGGGAGTACGAGGGCGAGCAGTACTTC.

A word on this clone: One end of the junction varies from germline; a read error may be responsible. V is TRBV19 and J is TRBJ2-5; 9 bases match TRBD1. Germline V lookup: CDR1 LNHDA, CDR2 SQIVND (reference sequence). The CDR3 consists of 15 residues. As DNA, the CDR3 is TGTGCCAGTAGTTTAGACAGGGGGGAGTTGGAGACCCAGTACTTC. Translated, it gives CASSLDRGELETQYF.

The rearrangement links TRBV5-1 to TRBJ1-3; a possible D gene is TRBD1 (5 bases). V lost 0 bases to trimming and J lost 1 base, with 11 bases between them. This CDR3 region has 16 residues. CDR1 and CDR2 from the germline V gene are SGHRS and YFSETQ. The CDR3 DNA reads TGCGCCAGCAGCTTGGCCGCCAGGGCATCTGGAAACACCATATATTTT. Its protein product is CASSLAARASGNTIYF.

With regard to this clone: The junction departs from germline at one end; a sequencing error may be responsible. The chain is built from TRBV7-9 and TRBJ2-2, with D possibly TRBD2 on 6 matching bases. Looked up from germline, CDR1 is SEHNR and CDR2 is FQNEAQ (reference sequence). This CDR3 has 17 residues. CDR3 coding DNA: TGTTCCAGCAGCTATAGCCCGGGACTCACGAACACCGGGGAGCTGTTTTTT. Translating gives CSSSYSPGLTNTGELFF. Full variable domain (remainder filled in from reference TRBV7-9 and TRBJ2-2): DTGVSQNPRHKITKRGQNVTFRCDPISEHNRLYWYRQTLGQGPEFLTYFQNEAQLEKSRLLSDRFSAERPKGSFSTLEIQRTEQGDSAMYLCSSSYSPGLTNTGELFFGEGSRLTVL.

A remark on this clone: One junction end disagrees with the germline gene, perhaps due to a read error. The chain employs TRBV7-9 and TRBJ2-1; 12 bases match TRBD2. The CDR3 is made up of 17 amino acids. The germline V gene has CDR1 SEHNR and CDR2 FQNEAQ (reference sequence). The CDR3 reads CSSSSARTSGIDNEQFF. Here the CDR3 DNA reads TGTTCCAGCAGCTCCGCAAGGACTAGCGGGATTGACAATGAGCAGTTCTTC.

This clone was detected once. The chain combines TRBV5-6 with TRBJ2-7; 15 nucleotides line up with TRBD2. CDR1 is SGHDT and CDR2 is YYEEEE in the germline V gene. V lost 3 bases to trimming and J lost 4 bases; unmatched junction nucleotides: 5. The CDR3 consists of 16 residues. The CDR3 DNA reads as TGTGCCAGCAGCTCTGGACTAGCGGGGGGGCAGTACGAGCAGTACTTC. Translating gives CASSSGLAGGQYEQYF.

Details on this clone: One junction end disagrees with the germline gene, perhaps due to a read error. This chain uses TRBV7-9 with TRBJ1-5, with D possibly being TRBD1 (5 bases). This CDR3 is built from 15 residues. CDR1 and CDR2 from the germline V gene are SEHNR and FQNEAQ (reference sequence). The CDR3 sequence is CSSSFAGLDNQPQHF. The CDR3 coding sequence is TGTTCCAGCAGCTTCGCAGGGCTGGACAATCAGCCCCAGCATTTT.

The chain is built from TRBV2 and TRBJ2-5; TRBD2 matches at 11 bases. Gene TRBJ2-7 matches the end of the DNA better, so the J call may be wrong. The germline gives CDR1 SNHLY, CDR2 FYNNEI. The CDR3 runs to 14 residues. CDR3 sequence reads: CASSETSGSDEQYF. The DNA of the CDR3 is TGTGCCAGCAGTGAAACTAGCGGGAGTGACGAGCAGTACTTC.

The V and J genes are TRBV6-5 and TRBJ1-5; 7 bases fit TRBD1. After removal of 4 bases from V and 9 bases from J, the junction contained 9 bases not matched to a gene. This CDR3 region has 14 residues. The germline V gene has CDR1 MNHEY and CDR2 SVGAGI. DNA of the CDR3: TGTGCCAGCAGTTCCCGACAGGGCGAGGGGCCCCAGCATTTT. Amino acids: CASSSRQGEGPQHF.

The chain couples TRBV5-1 to TRBJ2-3, with 8 nucleotides matching TRBD2. J gave up 5 bases and V 4 bases, and 6 bases lay outside the gene matches. CDR3 size: 14 residues. Germline CDR1 and CDR2: SGHRS and YFSETQ. Here the CDR3 reads CASSQGLAGDTQYF. For the CDR3, the DNA is TGCGCCAGCAGCCAAGGACTAGCCGGAGATACGCAGTATTTT.

V gene TRBV5-5 combines with J gene TRBJ1-2; TRBD1 matches 8 bases. CDR3 length: 15 residues. With V trimmed by 4 bases and J by 5 bases, 10 bases remained unmatched. Germline V CDR1 and CDR2: SGHKS, YYEKEE (reference sequence). CDR3 amino acids: CASSPAGTGMYGYTF. The CDR3, as DNA: TGTGCCAGCAGCCCGGCCGGGACAGGCATGTATGGCTACACCTTC.

This clone was counted a few times. The J gene is TRBJ1-2, the V gene TRBV10-3, with D uncertain. The CDR3 spans 15 residues. Germline V gives CDR1 ENHRY, CDR2 SYGVKD. V dropped 3 bases and J dropped 7 bases, with 18 bases sitting between them. Here the CDR3 reads CAISERDSNGAGYTF. The CDR3 DNA is TGTGCCATCAGTGAACGGGATAGTAATGGAGCTGGCTACACCTTC.